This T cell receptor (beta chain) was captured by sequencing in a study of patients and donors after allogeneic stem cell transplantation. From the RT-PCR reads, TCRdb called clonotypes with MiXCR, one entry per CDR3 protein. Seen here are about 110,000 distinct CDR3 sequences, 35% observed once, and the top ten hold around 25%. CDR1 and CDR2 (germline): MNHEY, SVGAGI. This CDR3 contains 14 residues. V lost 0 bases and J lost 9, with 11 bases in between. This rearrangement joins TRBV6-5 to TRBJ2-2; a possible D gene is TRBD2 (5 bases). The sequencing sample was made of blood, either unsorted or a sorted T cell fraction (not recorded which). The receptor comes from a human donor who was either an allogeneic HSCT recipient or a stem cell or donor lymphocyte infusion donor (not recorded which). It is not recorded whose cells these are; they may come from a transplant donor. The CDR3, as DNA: TGTGCCAGCAGTTACTCGAGGGAGAAGAGGGAGCTGTTTTTT. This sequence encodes CASSYSREKRELFF.